The T cell receptor (beta chain) under discussion was sequenced for a study of early stage breast cancer tumors. Whole-study findings and limits: Functional markers like CD4, CD8 and FOXP3 were missed in bulk sequencing.

This table comes from immunoSEQ multiplex PCR, and its TCRdb copy is limited to in-frame clones, with some not included. The data hold fewer than 50,000 clones, with about 73% observed a single time. Worth noting for this clone: Its target is unknown.

Trimming stripped 3 bases from V and 8 bases from J, with 7 bases between. Germline lookup yields CDR1 DFQATT and CDR2 SNEGSKA (reference sequence). This CDR3 spans 10 amino acids. The sample taken for sequencing was blood. The TCR was taken from a person aged 45 to 59 with breast cancer. The rearrangement uses TRBV20-1 and TRBJ1-2, with D perhaps TRBD1 (6 bases). CDR3 protein: CSARDRGYTF. The CDR3 DNA reads as TGCAGTGCTAGGGACAGAGGCTACACCTTC.